This T cell receptor beta chain was sequenced in a study of response to subunit inactivated influenza vaccine. This CDR3 spans 14 amino acids. V lost 3 bases, J lost 9 bases, and 15 bases lay in between. Germline CDR1 and CDR2: MNHNS and SASEGT. Study results and caveats: Authors suggested that a seasonal influenza vaccination recruits few new T cells each time.

In TCRdb, the RT-PCR reads were re-called with MiXCR into one record per CDR3 protein. The data contain 500,000 or so distinct CDR3 sequences, over 9.5% of them singletons. This clonotype was observed a handful of times. The antigen remains undetermined. This TCR came from a man between 45 and 60 years old who received an inactivated influenza vaccine. V usage is TRBV6-1 and J usage is TRBJ1-3, with D possibly being TRBD1 (6 bases). Sequencing used PBMCs from blood, obtained 35 to 45 days after vaccination. DNA for the CDR3: TGTGCCAGCAGTGACAACAGGGCCAAACTCACCATATATTTT. It codes for CASSDNRAKLTIYF.